The sequence of this T cell receptor beta chain was determined in a study of T cell responses to AZD1222 COVID-19 vaccine. Whole-study results and caveats: White British ancestry dominated among donors, who included more females, and clonal diversity was possibly underestimated. Just a handful of AZD1222 recipients tested seropositive at baseline.

In the case of this clone: The antigen remains unidentified.

The CDR3 runs to 13 residues. CDR1 and CDR2 (germline): SNHLY, FYNNEI. Trimming left V 9 bases short and J 1 base short, with 12 bases between. Clones were read by immunoSEQ multiplex PCR, and TCRdb kept only the in-frame ones, dropping some. The sample records approximately 140,000 clones, about 90% being singletons. This clonotype originated in an adult who received the AZD1222 COVID-19 vaccine. The sequencing used peripheral blood, collected 28 days after the second AZD1222 dose. The gene calls are TRBV2 and TRBJ1-1; D is uncertain. CDR3 protein: CASLSQPNTEAFF. CDR3 DNA sequence: TGTGCCAGTCTATCACAGCCGAACACTGAAGCTTTCTTT.